A single sample is the source of the 6 T cell receptor beta chains below, sequenced in a study of early T cells in non-severe SARS-CoV-2 infection. TCRdb redid the calling of the 5' RACE reads with MiXCR, one entry per CDR3 protein. The sample shows about 22,000 distinct CDR3 sequences, 3.5% to 5% of them seen only once. The sample consisted of whole blood. Source of these receptors: an adult who was a healthcare worker with PCR-confirmed SARS-CoV-2 infection or an uninfected control (not recorded which).

In its sample, this clonotype was seen many times. This rearrangement joins TRBV5-1 to TRBJ2-5; D uncertain. The CDR3 runs to 14 residues. V shed 0 bases and J shed 5 bases, with 11 bases lying between them. Germline CDR1 is SGHRS and CDR2 is YFSETQ. This CDR3 reads CASSLDHWIETQYF. The DNA of the CDR3 is TGCGCCAGCAGCTTGGACCACTGGATTGAGACCCAGTACTTC.

The table lists this clonotype with a few counts. The V and J genes are TRBV28 and TRBJ2-5; 8 bases match TRBD1. The CDR3 covers 16 residues. CDR1 and CDR2 from the germline V gene are MDHEN and SYDVKM. J gave up 3 bases and V 4 bases, and 10 bases lay outside the gene matches. The CDR3 DNA reads as TGTGCCAGCAGTTGGCCTATCCAGGGGGCGGAAGAGACCCAGTACTTC. Translation: CASSWPIQGAEETQYF.

This clonotype was observed many times. The chain recombines TRBV12-5 with TRBJ1-5, with D possibly TRBD1 on 5 matching bases. The V gene lost 8 bases and the J gene lost 6 bases, with 14 bases spanning the gap. This CDR3 has 13 amino acids. The germline V gene encodes CDR1 LGHNT and CDR2 FRNRAP. In DNA form, the CDR3 reads TGTGCTAGTAGTGGGGCGGGCGGTCAGCCCCAGCATTTT. This sequence encodes CASSGAGGQPQHF.

The chain joins TRBV7-6 to TRBJ2-3; no definite D call. Per the germline V gene, CDR1 is SGHVS and CDR2 is FNYEAQ. V was trimmed by 4 bases and J by 2 bases, leaving 7 bases between them. CDR3 length: 13 amino acids. This chain's CDR3 is CASSSTYTDTQYF. CDR3 DNA: TGTGCCAGCAGCTCTACTTACACAGATACGCAGTATTTT.

This clonotype was observed many times. The chain links TRBV29-1 to TRBJ2-2; TRBD1 is a possible D gene (6 bases). Germline loops: CDR1 SQVTM, CDR2 ANQGSEA. V lost 7 bases and J 7 bases, leaving 19 bases between the germline ends. The CDR3 consists of 14 residues. Here the CDR3 reads CSAPRQGTVGELFF. CDR3 sequence (DNA): TGCAGCGCCCCTCGGCAGGGGACGGTCGGGGAGCTGTTTTTT.

There are many counts of this clonotype. V is TRBV27 and J is TRBJ2-3; possibly TRBD2 for D (6 bases). Deletions cut 3 bases from V and 0 bases from J, with 10 bases between. Looked up from germline, CDR1 is MNHEY and CDR2 is SMNVEV (reference sequence). CDR3 length: 15 amino acids. CDR3 sequence reads: CASSFIAASTDTQYF. The CDR3 coding sequence is TGTGCCAGCAGTTTCATAGCGGCTAGCACAGATACGCAGTATTTT.